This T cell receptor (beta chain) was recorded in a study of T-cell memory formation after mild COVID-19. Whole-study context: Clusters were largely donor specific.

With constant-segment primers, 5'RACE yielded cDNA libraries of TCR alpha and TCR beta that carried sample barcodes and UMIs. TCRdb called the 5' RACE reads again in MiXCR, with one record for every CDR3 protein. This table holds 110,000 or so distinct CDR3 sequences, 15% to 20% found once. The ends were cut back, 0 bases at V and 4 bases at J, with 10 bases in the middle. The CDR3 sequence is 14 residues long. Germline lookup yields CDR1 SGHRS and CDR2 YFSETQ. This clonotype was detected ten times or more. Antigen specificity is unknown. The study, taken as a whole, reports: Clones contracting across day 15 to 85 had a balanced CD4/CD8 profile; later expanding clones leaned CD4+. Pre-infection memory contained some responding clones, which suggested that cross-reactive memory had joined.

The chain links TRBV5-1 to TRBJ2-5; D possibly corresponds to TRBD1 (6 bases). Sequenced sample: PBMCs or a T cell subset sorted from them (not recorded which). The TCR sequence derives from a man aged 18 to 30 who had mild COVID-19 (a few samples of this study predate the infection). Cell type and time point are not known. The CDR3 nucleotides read TGCGCCAGCAGCTTGGACAGGGCGGTAGAGACCCAGTACTTC. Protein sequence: CASSLDRAVETQYF.